This T cell receptor (beta chain) was captured by sequencing in a study of shared clonotypes between healthy human individuals. This clone came up once. Additional DNA sequences in this sample encode the identical CDR3. The CDR3 runs to 14 residues. V lost 4 bases and J 0 bases, leaving 11 bases between the germline ends. Germline CDR1 is SGHDT and CDR2 is YYEEEE. Naive CD8 cells lacked CD45RO, underwent positive selection for CCR7 and left out terminally differentiated effector memory CD45RA+ cells. Donors comprised healthy HIV-negative adults lacking recent acute infections or vaccinations. When replicate PCRs were run on sorted subsets, they used about 200 ng DNA, some 29,000 T cell genomes. Sequenced by immunoSEQ multiplex PCR; TCRdb stores in-frame clones only, minus some. Of roughly 1,800,000 clones detected, roughly 95% appear once; the ten largest clones hold around 1%.

Sequencing used naive CD8+ T cells sorted from blood. The clonotype originates from a man between 18 and 35 years old in good health. The rearrangement links TRBV5-6 to TRBJ2-7, with D possibly being TRBD2 (5 bases). The CDR3 protein is CASSLDGLSYEQYF. As DNA, the CDR3 is TGTGCCAGCAGCCTTGACGGACTCTCCTACGAGCAGTACTTC.